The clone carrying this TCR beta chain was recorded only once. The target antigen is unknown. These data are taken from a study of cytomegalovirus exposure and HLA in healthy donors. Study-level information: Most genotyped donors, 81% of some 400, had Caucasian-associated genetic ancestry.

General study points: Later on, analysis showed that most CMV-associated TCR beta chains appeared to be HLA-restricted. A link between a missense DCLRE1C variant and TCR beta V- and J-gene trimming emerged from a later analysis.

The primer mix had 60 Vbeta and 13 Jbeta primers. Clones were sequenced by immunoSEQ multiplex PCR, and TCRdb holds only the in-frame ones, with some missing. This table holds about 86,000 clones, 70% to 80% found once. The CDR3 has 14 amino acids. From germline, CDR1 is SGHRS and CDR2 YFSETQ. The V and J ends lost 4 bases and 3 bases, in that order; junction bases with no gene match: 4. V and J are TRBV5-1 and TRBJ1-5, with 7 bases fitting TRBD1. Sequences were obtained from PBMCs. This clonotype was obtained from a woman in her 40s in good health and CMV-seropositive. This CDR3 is CASSPGQNNQPQHF. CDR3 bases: TGCGCCAGCAGCCCGGGACAGAACAATCAGCCCCAGCATTTT.